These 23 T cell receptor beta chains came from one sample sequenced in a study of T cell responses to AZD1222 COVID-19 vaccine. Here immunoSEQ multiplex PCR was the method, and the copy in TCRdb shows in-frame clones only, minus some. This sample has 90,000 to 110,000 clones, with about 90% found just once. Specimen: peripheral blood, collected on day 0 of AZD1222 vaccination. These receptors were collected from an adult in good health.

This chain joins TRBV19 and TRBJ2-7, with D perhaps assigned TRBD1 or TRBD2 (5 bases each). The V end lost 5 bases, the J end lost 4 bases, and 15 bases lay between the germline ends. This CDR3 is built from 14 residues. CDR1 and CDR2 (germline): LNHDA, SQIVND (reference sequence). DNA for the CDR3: TGTGCCAGTAGTGGGGACCCCCGAGGATACGAGCAGTACTTC. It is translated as CASSGDPRGYEQYF.

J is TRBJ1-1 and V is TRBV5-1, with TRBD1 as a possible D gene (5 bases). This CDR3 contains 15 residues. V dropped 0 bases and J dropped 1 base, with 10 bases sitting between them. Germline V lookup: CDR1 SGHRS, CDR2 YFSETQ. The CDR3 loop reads CASSLAAGTNTEAFF. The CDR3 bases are TGCGCCAGCAGCTTGGCGGCAGGGACGAACACTGAAGCTTTCTTT.

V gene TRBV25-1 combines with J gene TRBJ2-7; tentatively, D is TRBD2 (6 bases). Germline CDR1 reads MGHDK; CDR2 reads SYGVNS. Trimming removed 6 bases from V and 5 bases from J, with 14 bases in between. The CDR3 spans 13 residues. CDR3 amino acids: CASSPFGGHEQYF. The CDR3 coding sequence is TGTGCCAGCAGCCCCTTCGGAGGGCACGAGCAGTACTTC.

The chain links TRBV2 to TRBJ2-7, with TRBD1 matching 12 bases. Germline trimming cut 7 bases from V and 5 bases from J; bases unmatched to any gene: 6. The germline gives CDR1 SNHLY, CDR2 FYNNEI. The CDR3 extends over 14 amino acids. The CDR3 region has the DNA TGTGCCAGCATTGCGGGACAGGGGGCTAACGAGCAGTACTTC. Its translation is CASIAGQGANEQYF.

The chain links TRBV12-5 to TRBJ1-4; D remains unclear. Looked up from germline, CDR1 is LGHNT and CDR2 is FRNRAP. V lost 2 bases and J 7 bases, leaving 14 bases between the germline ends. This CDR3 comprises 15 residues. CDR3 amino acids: CASGLNEGSREKLFF. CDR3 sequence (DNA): TGTGCTAGTGGTTTGAATGAAGGTTCCCGTGAAAAACTGTTTTTT.

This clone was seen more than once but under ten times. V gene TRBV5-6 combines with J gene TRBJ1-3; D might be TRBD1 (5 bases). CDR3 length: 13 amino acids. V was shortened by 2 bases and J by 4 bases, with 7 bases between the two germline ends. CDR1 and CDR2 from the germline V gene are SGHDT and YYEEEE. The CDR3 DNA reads TGTGCCAGCAGCTTCGGGGCCGGAAACACCATATATTTT. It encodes CASSFGAGNTIYF.

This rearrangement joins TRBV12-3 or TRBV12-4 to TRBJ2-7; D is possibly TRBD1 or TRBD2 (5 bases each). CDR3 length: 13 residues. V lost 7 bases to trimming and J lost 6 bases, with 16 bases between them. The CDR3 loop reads CASTTGALLEQYF. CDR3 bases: TGTGCCAGCACCACCGGGGCCCTCCTCGAGCAGTACTTC.

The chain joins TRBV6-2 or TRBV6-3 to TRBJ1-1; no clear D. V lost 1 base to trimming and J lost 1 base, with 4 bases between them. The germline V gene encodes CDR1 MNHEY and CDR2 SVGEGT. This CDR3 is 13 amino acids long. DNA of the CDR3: TGTGCCAGCAGTTACTGGTCGAACACTGAAGCTTTCTTT. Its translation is CASSYWSNTEAFF.

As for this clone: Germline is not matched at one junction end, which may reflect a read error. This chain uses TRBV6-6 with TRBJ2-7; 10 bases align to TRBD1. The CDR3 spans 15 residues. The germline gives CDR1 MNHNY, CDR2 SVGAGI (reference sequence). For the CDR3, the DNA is TGTGCCAGCAGTTACATTATAGGGGGACAGGGGAGGATGGACTTC. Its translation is CASSYIIGGQGRMDF.

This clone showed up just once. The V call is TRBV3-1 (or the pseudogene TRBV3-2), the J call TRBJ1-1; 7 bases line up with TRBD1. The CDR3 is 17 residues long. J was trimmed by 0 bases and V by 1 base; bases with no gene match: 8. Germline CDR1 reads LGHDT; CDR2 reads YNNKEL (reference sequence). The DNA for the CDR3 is TGTGCCAGCAGCCAAGGACAGGGACGTCACATGAACACTGAAGCTTTCTTT. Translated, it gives CASSQGQGRHMNTEAFF.

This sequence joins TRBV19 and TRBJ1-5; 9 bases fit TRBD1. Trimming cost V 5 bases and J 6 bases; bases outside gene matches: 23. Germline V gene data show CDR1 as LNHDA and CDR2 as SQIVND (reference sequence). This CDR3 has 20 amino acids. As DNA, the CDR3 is TGTGCCAGTAGTGCACTTCCACCGGGACAGGGATGGGAAGGGGTTCAGCCCCAGCATTTT. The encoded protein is CASSALPPGQGWEGVQPQHF.

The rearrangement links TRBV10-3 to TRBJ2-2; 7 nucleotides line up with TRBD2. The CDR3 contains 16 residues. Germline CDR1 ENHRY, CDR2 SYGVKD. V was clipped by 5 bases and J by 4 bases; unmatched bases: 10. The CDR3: CAISYASGTVTGELFF. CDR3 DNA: TGTGCCATCAGTTACGCTAGCGGAACCGTCACCGGGGAGCTGTTTTTT.

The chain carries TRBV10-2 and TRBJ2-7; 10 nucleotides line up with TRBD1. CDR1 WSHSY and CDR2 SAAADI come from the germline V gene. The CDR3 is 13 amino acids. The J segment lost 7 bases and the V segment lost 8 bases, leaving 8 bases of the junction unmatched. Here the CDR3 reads CASRQGAGWEQYF. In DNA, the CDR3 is TGCGCCAGCCGACAGGGGGCGGGTTGGGAGCAGTACTTC.

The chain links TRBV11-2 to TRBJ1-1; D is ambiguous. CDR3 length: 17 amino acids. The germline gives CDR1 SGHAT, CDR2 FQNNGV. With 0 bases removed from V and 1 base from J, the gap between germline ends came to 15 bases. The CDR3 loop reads CASSLDPTLRWNTEAFF. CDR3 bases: TGTGCCAGCAGCTTAGACCCCACCCTTCGCTGGAACACTGAAGCTTTCTTT.

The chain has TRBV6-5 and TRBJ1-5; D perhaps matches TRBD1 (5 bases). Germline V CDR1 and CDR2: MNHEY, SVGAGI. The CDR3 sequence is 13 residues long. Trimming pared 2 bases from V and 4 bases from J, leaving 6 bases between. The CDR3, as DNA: TGTGCCAGCAGTTACGGGGGGAATCAGCCCCAGCATTTT. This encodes CASSYGGNQPQHF.

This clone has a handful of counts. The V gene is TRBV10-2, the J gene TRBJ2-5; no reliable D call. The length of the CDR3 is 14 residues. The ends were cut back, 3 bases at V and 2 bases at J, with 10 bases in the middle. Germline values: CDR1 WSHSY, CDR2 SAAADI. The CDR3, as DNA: TGCGCCAGCAGTGACGCGCGAACTCAAGAGACCCAGTACTTC. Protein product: CASSDARTQETQYF.

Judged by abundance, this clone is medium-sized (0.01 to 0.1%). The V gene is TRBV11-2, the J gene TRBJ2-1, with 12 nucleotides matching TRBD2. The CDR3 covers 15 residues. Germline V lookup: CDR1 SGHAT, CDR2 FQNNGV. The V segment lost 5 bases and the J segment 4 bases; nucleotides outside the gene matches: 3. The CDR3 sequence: CASSETSGSYNEQFF. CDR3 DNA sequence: TGTGCCAGCAGCGAGACTAGCGGGAGTTACAATGAGCAGTTCTTC.

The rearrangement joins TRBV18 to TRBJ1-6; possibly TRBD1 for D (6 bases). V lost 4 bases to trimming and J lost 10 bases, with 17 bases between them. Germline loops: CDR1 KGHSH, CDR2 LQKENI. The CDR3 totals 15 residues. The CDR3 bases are TGTGCCAGCTCACGCTCTGGACAGTCAGTATCACCCCTCCACTTT. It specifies CASSRSGQSVSPLHF.

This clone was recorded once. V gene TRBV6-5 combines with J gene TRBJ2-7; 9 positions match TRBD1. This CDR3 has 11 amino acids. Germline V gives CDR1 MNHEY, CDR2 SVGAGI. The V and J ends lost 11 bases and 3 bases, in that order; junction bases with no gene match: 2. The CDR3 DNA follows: TGTGCCGCGACAGGGGGCTACGAGCAGTACTTC. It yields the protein CAATGGYEQYF.

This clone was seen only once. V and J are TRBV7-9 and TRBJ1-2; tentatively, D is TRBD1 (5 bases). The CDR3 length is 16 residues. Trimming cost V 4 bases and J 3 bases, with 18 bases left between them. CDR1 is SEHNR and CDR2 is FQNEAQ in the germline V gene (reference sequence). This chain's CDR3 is CASSSTIAGQDYGYTF. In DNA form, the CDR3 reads TGTGCCAGCAGCTCTACCATTGCGGGGCAAGACTATGGCTACACCTTC.

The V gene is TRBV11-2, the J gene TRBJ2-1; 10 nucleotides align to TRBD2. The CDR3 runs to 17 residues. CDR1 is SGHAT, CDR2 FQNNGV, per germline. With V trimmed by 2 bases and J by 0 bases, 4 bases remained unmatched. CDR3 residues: CASSLWTSGGSYNEQFF. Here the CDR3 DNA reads TGTGCCAGCAGCTTATGGACTAGCGGAGGCTCCTACAATGAGCAGTTCTTC. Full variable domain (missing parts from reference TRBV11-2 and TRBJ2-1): EAGVAQSPRYKIIEKRQSVAFWCNPISGHATLYWYQQILGQGPKLLIQFQNNGVVDDSQLPKDRFSAERLKGVDSTLKIQPAKLEDSAVYLCASSLWTSGGSYNEQFFGPGTRLTVL.

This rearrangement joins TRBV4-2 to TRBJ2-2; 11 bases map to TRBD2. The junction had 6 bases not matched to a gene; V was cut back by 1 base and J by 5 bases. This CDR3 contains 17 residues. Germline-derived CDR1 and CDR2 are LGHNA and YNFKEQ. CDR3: CASSQGLAGGGTGELFF. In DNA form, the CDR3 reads TGTGCCAGCAGCCAAGGCCTAGCGGGAGGTGGGACCGGGGAGCTGTTTTTT.

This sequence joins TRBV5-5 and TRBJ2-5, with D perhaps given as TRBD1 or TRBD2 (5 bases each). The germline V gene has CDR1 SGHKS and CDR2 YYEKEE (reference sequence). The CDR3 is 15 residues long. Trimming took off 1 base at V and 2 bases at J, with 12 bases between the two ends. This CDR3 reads CASSLSGTEQETQYF. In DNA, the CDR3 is TGTGCCAGCAGCTTGTCCGGGACGGAACAAGAGACCCAGTACTTC. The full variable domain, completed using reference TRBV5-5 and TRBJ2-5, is DAGVTQSPTHLIKTRGQQVTLRCSPISGHKSVSWYQQVLGQGPQFIFQYYEKEERGRGNFPDRFSARQFPNYSSELNVNALLLGDSALYLCASSLSGTEQETQYFGPGTRLLVL.